Listed here is a single T cell receptor (beta chain). V shed 7 bases, J shed 0 bases, and the junction held 4 bases outside the gene matches. This CDR3 is 16 amino acids long. From germline, CDR1 is MGHDK and CDR2 SYGVNS. The data were obtained in a study of naive and memory T cell subsets. Four PCR rounds used nested alpha and beta constant region primers plus the SP2 primer. TCRdb reprocessed the 5' RACE reads via MiXCR and lists one record per CDR3 protein. This table has 45,000 to 55,000 distinct CDR3 sequences, about 4.8% appearing once. The library had UMIs added by 3' ligation of an oligonucleotide to TCR cDNA.

This clonotype originated in a female donor in good health. The chain is built from TRBV25-1 and TRBJ1-4, with 11 bases lining up with TRBD1. This CDR3 is CASTPGQGATNEKLFF. As DNA, the CDR3 is TGTGCCAGCACCCCGGGACAGGGGGCAACTAATGAAAAACTGTTTTTT.